These T cell receptor beta chains were read from a single sample in a study of vaccination and CD4 T cells after COVID-19. Their specific antigens are unknown. TCRdb itself ran the PCR reads through MiXCR, one entry per CDR3 protein. This sample has 10,000 to 15,000 distinct CDR3 sequences, with roughly 80% found just once. The sample consisted of CD4+ T cells from blood, cultured in vitro. These receptor sequences come from a human donor who had recovered from COVID-19. The CDR3 runs from the conserved cysteine through the conserved F or W.

CDR3 protein,J gene,V gene
CASSLDRGPGYTF,TRBJ1-2,TRBV7-2
CASALVTTGELFF,TRBJ2-2,TRBV12-5
CAWSEYRGLVGNQPQHF,TRBJ1-5,TRBV30
CASNLGTVNSPLHF,TRBJ1-6,TRBV7-2
CSARGPGIPTDTQYF,TRBJ2-3,TRBV20-1
CAWNLKLTGEAFF,TRBJ1-1,TRBV30
CSGITRDSRTYEQYF,TRBJ2-7,TRBV20-1
CSARDRLAGGYNEQFF,TRBJ2-1,TRBV20-1
CASSLGQWGPEAFF,TRBJ1-1,TRBV12-3/TRBV12-4
CASSEWSGGTEAFF,TRBJ1-1,TRBV6-6
CASSSLQGRSTEAFF,TRBJ1-1,TRBV28
CASSPNQGEGSPLHF,TRBJ1-6,TRBV28
CASSLVHNSGQPQHF,TRBJ1-5,TRBV11-2
CASTGGWGSNQPQHF,TRBJ1-5,TRBV2
CASSLGRRQETQYF,TRBJ2-5,TRBV7-2
CSASRDREIYNEQFF,TRBJ2-1,TRBV20-1
CANKGHGDFANQPQHF,TRBJ1-5,TRBV21-1
CASSPSRGLSYQPQHF,TRBJ1-5,TRBV19
CSATWGTGNGYTF,TRBJ1-2,TRBV20-1
CATRGQGDTGELFF,TRBJ2-2,TRBV24-1
CASSPLDLGGTDTQYF,TRBJ2-3,TRBV11-3
CASKGTASNYGYTF,TRBJ1-2,TRBV2
CASSTSGRAPETQYF,TRBJ2-5,TRBV7-2
CASSSGGGTDTQYF,TRBJ2-3,TRBV11-3
CASSMTESSGANVLTF,TRBJ2-6,TRBV19
CADGQGRGTDTQYF,TRBJ2-3,TRBV12-3/TRBV12-4
CASSQGASYEQYF,TRBJ2-7,TRBV19